This entry concerns a single T cell receptor (beta chain). The sample belongs to a study of shared clonotypes between healthy human individuals. Looking at the study overall: CD4 naive and memory got three plates each, CD8 naive two, CD8 memory one.

The germline CDR1 and CDR2 sequences are MNHEY and SVGAGI. V was pared by 2 bases and J by 6 bases, with 14 bases between. This CDR3 spans 14 amino acids. Terminally differentiated effector memory CD45RA+ cells were excluded from the naive CD8 cells, which were CD45RO-negative and positively selected for CCR7. The repertoire was sequenced with immunoSEQ multiplex PCR; TCRdb's copy has only in-frame clones and lacks some. The sample consists of about 2 million clones, over 85% of them appearing once. Sequencing was performed on naive CD8+ T cells sorted from blood. This clonotype originated in a young man in good health. The chain combines TRBV6-5 with TRBJ2-7; D ambiguous. CDR3 DNA: TGTGCCAGCAGTTACGAAGAAGACGCCATCGAGCAGTACTTC. Translated: CASSYEEDAIEQYF.